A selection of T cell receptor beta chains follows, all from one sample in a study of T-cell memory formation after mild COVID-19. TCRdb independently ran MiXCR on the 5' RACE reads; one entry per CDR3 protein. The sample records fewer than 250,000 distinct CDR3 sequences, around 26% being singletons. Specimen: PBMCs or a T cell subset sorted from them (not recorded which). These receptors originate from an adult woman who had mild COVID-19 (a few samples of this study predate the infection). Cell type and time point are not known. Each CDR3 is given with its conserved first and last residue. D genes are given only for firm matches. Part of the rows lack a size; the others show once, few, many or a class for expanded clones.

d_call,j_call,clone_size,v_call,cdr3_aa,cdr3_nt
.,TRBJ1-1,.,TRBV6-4,CASSDSVGSTEAFF,TGTGCCAGCAGTGACTCGGTAGGGAGTACTGAAGCTTTCTTT
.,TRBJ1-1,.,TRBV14,CASSHTTTTEAFF,TGTGCCAGCAGCCACACAACGACCACTGAAGCTTTCTTT
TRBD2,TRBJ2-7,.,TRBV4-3,CASSQDAGVEQYF,TGCGCCAGCAGCCAAGATGCGGGGGTCGAGCAGTACTTC
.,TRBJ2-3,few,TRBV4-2,CASTHGASDTQYF,TGTGCCAGCACCCACGGGGCGTCAGATACGCAGTATTTT
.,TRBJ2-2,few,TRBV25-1,CASTANTGELFF,TGTGCCAGCACAGCGAACACCGGGGAGCTGTTTTTT
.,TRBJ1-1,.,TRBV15,CATSRGGADTEAFF,TGTGCCACCAGCAGAGGGGGGGCGGACACTGAAGCTTTCTTT
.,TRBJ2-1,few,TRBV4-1,CASSQGNNEQFF,TGCGCCAGCAGCCAAGGAAACAATGAGCAGTTCTTC
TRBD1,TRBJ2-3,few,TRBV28,CASRSQGLGTQYF,TGTGCCAGCAGATCACAGGGGTTGGGTACGCAGTATTTT
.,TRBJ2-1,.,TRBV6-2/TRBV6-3,CASSYGPGGRSWGAGYGQFF,TGTGCCAGCAGTTACGGTCCCGGGGGACGAAGTTGGGGGGCTGGATATGGGCAGTTCTTC
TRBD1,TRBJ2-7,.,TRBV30,CAWNSGTGAEQYF,TGTGCCTGGAATTCCGGGACAGGGGCCGAGCAGTACTTC
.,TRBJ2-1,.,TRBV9,CASSVEADPYNEQFF,TGTGCCAGCAGCGTAGAGGCGGACCCCTACAATGAGCAGTTCTTC
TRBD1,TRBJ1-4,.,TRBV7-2,CASSFQGANEKLFF,TGTGCCAGCAGCTTCCAGGGGGCTAATGAAAAACTGTTTTTT
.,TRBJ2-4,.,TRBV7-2,CASSLAGPGKNIQYF,TGTGCCAGCAGCTTAGCGGGTCCGGGCAAAAACATTCAGTACTTC
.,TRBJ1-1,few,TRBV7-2,CASSLTLRSEAFF,TGTGCCAGCAGCTTAACTTTGCGATCTGAAGCTTTCTTT
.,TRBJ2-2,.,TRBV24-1,CATSDELGTSNTGELFF,TGTGCCACCAGTGATGAATTGGGGACATCGAACACCGGGGAGCTGTTTTTT
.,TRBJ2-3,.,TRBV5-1,CASSTATGPQDTQYF,TGCGCCAGCAGCACCGCGACAGGACCACAAGATACGCAGTATTTT
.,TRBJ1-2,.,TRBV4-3,CASSQDGAVGGYTF,TGCGCCAGCAGCCAGGATGGAGCGGTGGGCGGCTACACCTTC
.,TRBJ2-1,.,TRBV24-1,CATSDFFDEQFF,TGTGCCACCAGTGATTTCTTCGATGAGCAGTTCTTC
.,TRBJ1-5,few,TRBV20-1,CSARLGISNQPQHF,TGCAGTGCTAGATTAGGGATAAGCAATCAGCCCCAGCATTTT
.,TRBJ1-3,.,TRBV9,CASSVDSPGNTIYF,TGTGCCAGCAGCGTAGATTCGCCTGGAAACACCATATATTTT
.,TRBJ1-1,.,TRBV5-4,CASSLLGMKSPEAFF,TGTGCCAGCAGCTTGTTAGGGATGAAATCCCCTGAAGCTTTCTTT
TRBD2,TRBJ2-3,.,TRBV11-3,CASSSPGLGYPDTQYF,TGTGCCAGCAGCTCCCCGGGACTAGGCTACCCAGATACGCAGTATTTT
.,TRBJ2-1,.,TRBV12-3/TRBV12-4,CASRGRGPYNEQFF,TGTGCCAGCAGAGGACGGGGGCCCTACAATGAGCAGTTCTTC
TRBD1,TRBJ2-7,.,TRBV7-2,CASRRQTGELGYEQYF,TGTGCCAGCAGACGACAGACAGGGGAGCTTGGCTACGAGCAGTACTTC